This TCR beta chain was recovered during a study of cytomegalovirus exposure and HLA in healthy donors. The CDR3 extends over 16 amino acids. Researchers ran the PCR with 60 Vbeta and 13 Jbeta primers. TCRdb's table, derived via immunoSEQ multiplex PCR, lists solely in-frame clones and lacks some. This table holds some 130,000 clones, roughly four fifths found once. The sequenced sample was PBMCs. The TCR sequence derives from a man aged 25-40 years in good health and CMV-seronegative. The V and J genes are TRBV21-1 and TRBJ2-5; the table gives TRBD2 as D, unverified against the DNA. TRBV21-1 is labeled a pseudogene. The CDR3 is CARGLAEVGGQETQYF. The CDR3 nucleotides read TGTGCCAGGGGACTAGCGGAAGTGGGGGGTCAAGAGACCCAGTACTTC.